This TCR beta chain was profiled in a study of cytotoxic CD8 clonotypes in ibrutinib-treated CLL. Profiled with immunoSEQ multiplex PCR; TCRdb holds only in-frame clones, not every one. The data show 150,000 to 200,000 clones, with roughly 90% seen just once and 3% held by the top ten. Germline CDR1 reads MNHEY; CDR2 reads SMNVEV (reference sequence). The CDR3 is 18 amino acids. The trim removed 6 bases at V and 4 bases at J, leaving 9 bases unmatched. The sequencing here drew on PBMCs, taken at disease progression, from a patient treated with ibrutinib. V and J are TRBV27 and TRBJ2-2; 15 positions agree with TRBD2. The origin of this receptor is a human donor with chronic lymphocytic leukemia. DNA of the CDR3: TGTGCCAGCAGCCGTCCGGGACTAGCGGGAGGAGGCACCGGGGAGCTGTTTTTT. It encodes CASSRPGLAGGGTGELFF.